One and the same sample provided the 2 T cell receptor beta chains below, sequenced in a study of blood T cell repertoires in COVID-19 (dated by TCRdb to 2019 to 2021). Receptors were amplified or captured by the immunoSEQ multiplex PCR assay. The table was pulled from immuneACCESS by TCRdb, which kept in-frame rearrangements only. Such tables lose some clones; where checked, under half of the loss comes from unresolved V genes, and the rest has no known cause. The sample table holds fewer than 55,000 clones, of which about 76% were seen once. The top ten hold under 25% of the sample. The sample taken for sequencing was peripheral blood. The receptors shown here come from a woman at least 80 years old with COVID-19, enrolled during active disease.

This clone has a single count. The chain uses TRBV6-5 and TRBJ1-2, with 11 bases aligning to TRBD1. Trimming removed 4 bases from V and 5 bases from J; junction bases left unmatched: 6. The CDR3 consists of 15 residues. Germline V CDR1 and CDR2: MNHEY, SVGAGI. CDR3 in DNA: TGTGCCAGCAGTTTGGGACAGGGGGTTGGGTATGGCTACACCTTC. Its protein product is CASSLGQGVGYGYTF.

CDR3 sequence (DNA): TGTGCCAGTGAGAAGCGGGAGGGCCGGTACACCGGGGAGCTGTTTTTT. Protein: CASEKREGRYTGELFF. The rearrangement joins TRBV19 to TRBJ2-2, with 10 bases lining up with TRBD2. The V gene's germline CDR1 is LNHDA and CDR2 SQIVND (reference sequence). The CDR3 extends over 16 amino acids. V shed 8 bases, J shed 3 bases, and the junction held 9 bases outside the gene matches.